This T cell receptor beta chain is from a study of post-analysis software for immune sequencing data. Study-level points and caveats: The normalized Chao1 diversity of multiple sclerosis patients was significantly lower than that of controls. Roughly 5 TRBV segments occurring more often in patients than controls included TRBV5-6, TRBV5-1 and TRBV20-1.

Notes on this clonotype: Its specificity is not known.

In germline, CDR1 is SGHTA, CDR2 FQGTGA. V dropped 1 base and J dropped 2; count of bases not matched to a gene: 2. The CDR3 contains 15 residues. Carried by the TCR beta cDNA libraries were unique molecular identifiers. TCRdb redid the calling of the PCR reads with MiXCR, one entry per CDR3 protein. The table includes more than 450,000 distinct CDR3 sequences, roughly 40% detected once. V usage is TRBV7-3 and J usage is TRBJ2-5, with 9 bases matching TRBD1. The sample taken for sequencing was blood. The TCR was taken from a girl between 10 and 17 years old with multiple sclerosis. The DNA of the CDR3 is TGTGCCAGCAGCTTAAGTGGGACAGGGCAAGAGACCCAGTACTTC. It translates to CASSLSGTGQETQYF.